The clone carrying this T cell receptor (beta chain) has only a few counts. Its cognate antigen is unknown. This sample was taken from a study of cytomegalovirus exposure and HLA in healthy donors. General study findings and limits: Prediction of most subjects' HLA-A and HLA-B alleles by TCR beta sequences was reportedly accurate. An analysis was carried out at a later point. It showed that HLA-associated TCR beta chains were more clonally expanded than equally common non-associated chains.

CDR1 and CDR2 from the germline V gene are WNHNN and SYGVQD (reference sequence). This CDR3 has 16 amino acids. V shed 5 bases and J 5 bases; nucleotides not matched to a gene: 7. PCR involved 60 Vbeta and 13 Jbeta primers. Produced via immunoSEQ multiplex PCR; TCRdb's table is partial and in-frame only. The table records over 150,000 clones, over 65% of them present only once. The TCR originated in a middle-aged woman in good health and CMV-seropositive. The chain employs TRBV10-1 and TRBJ2-7; 15 nucleotides match TRBD2. The sample taken for sequencing was PBMCs. This chain's CDR3 is CASSWTSGRASHEQYF. CDR3 coding DNA: TGCGCCAGCAGTTGGACTAGCGGGAGGGCCAGCCACGAGCAGTACTTC.